The 20 T cell receptor beta chains presented below share a single source sample, sequenced in a study of shared clonotypes between healthy human individuals. The table came from immunoSEQ multiplex PCR; TCRdb's copy has only in-frame clones and leaves some out. Of some 2,500,000 clones in the sample, approximately 90% are singletons; the top ten hold roughly 0.34%. The source material was naive CD4+ T cells from PBMCs. Subset of the sample: CD45RA+ positively selected. These receptors came from a young man in good health. Some clones in this sample may be carry-over from other donors' samples.

About this clone: Sequence at one end of the junction differs from germline and may be a read error. The J gene is TRBJ2-3, the V gene TRBV28, with unresolved D. CDR3 length equals 16 residues. Looked up from germline, CDR1 is MDHEN and CDR2 is SYDVKM. CDR3 sequence (DNA): TGTGCCAGCAGTTTGGTTGGGGTCAGCGAGAAAGATCCGCAGTATTTT. As protein: CASSLVGVSEKDPQYF.

This chain uses TRBV11-2 with TRBJ2-1; 9 bases align to TRBD1. Germline values: CDR1 SGHAT, CDR2 FQNNGV. Unmatched junction bases numbered 4, after V lost 5 bases and J lost 5 bases. This CDR3 has 14 amino acids. DNA of the CDR3: TGTGCCAGCAGCCTGGACAGGGGTAACAATGAGCAGTTCTTC. This translates into CASSLDRGNNEQFF.

This rearrangement joins TRBV18 to TRBJ2-7; 8 nucleotides align to TRBD1. Looked up from germline, CDR1 is KGHSH and CDR2 is LQKENI. The trim removed 1 base at V and 0 bases at J, leaving 5 bases unmatched. The CDR3 runs 16 residues. CDR3 sequence: CASSPQWDRSSYEQYF. DNA of the CDR3: TGTGCCAGCTCACCACAATGGGACAGGTCCTCCTACGAGCAGTACTTC.

This chain joins TRBV29-1 and TRBJ1-4; 7 positions agree with TRBD1. The CDR3 runs to 14 residues. CDR1 and CDR2 from the germline V gene are SQVTM and ANQGSEA. V lost 7 bases to trimming and J lost 6 bases; unmatched junction nucleotides: 11. For the CDR3, the DNA is TGCAGCGGTTTTAAGACAGGGACAGATGAAAAACTGTTTTTT. It specifies CSGFKTGTDEKLFF.

A word on this clone: Other DNA sequences in this specimen translate into the identical CDR3. The chain couples TRBV7-2 to TRBJ1-3; D ambiguous. V lost 1 base to trimming and J lost 0 bases, with 7 bases between them. The V gene's germline CDR1 is SGHTA and CDR2 FQGNSA. This CDR3 has 15 amino acids. The CDR3 loop is CASSLGGSSGNTIYF. The CDR3 bases are TGTGCCAGCAGCTTAGGGGGAAGCTCTGGAAACACCATATATTTT.

Concerning this clone itself: Different DNA sequences within this sample yield the same CDR3. The rearrangement links TRBV18 to TRBJ1-3; no reliable D call. From germline, CDR1 is KGHSH and CDR2 LQKENI. V lost 4 bases and J lost 1, with 5 bases in between. The CDR3 runs to 13 residues. CDR3 loop: CASSQGSGNTIYF. In nucleotides, the CDR3 is TGTGCCAGCTCACAAGGGTCTGGAAACACCATATATTTT.

The chain recombines TRBV5-3 with TRBJ2-7, with 8 positions matching TRBD1. TRBV5-3 belongs to the ORF category, with a function that is uncertain. V gave up 4 bases and J gave up 4 bases; unmatched junction bases: 7. This CDR3 comprises 14 residues. CDR3 nucleotides: TGTGCCAGAAGCGGGCGGACAGGGAGTTACGAGCAGTACTTC. It specifies CARSGRTGSYEQYF.

V usage is TRBV4-1 and J usage is TRBJ2-1; 10 bases fit TRBD2. The CDR3 loop spans 17 amino acids. V lost 5 bases to trimming and J lost 7 bases; unmatched junction nucleotides: 14. Per the germline V gene, CDR1 is MGHRA and CDR2 is YSYEKL. The CDR3 DNA is TGCGCCAGCAGCTACCTAGCGGGAGTGGGAATAAGGAATGAGCAGTTCTTC. This translates into CASSYLAGVGIRNEQFF.

The chain carries TRBV7-3 and TRBJ2-3; 7 nucleotides match TRBD2. V was pared by 2 bases and J by 0 bases, with 5 bases of the junction left unmatched. The CDR3 length is 16 residues. CDR1 and CDR2 (germline): SGHTA, FQGTGA. The CDR3 nucleotides are TGTGCCAGCAGCTTACTAGCGGCACTAAGCACAGATACGCAGTATTTT. It translates to CASSLLAALSTDTQYF.

This clone was counted a single time. Other DNA variants within this sample encode the same CDR3. This chain uses TRBV18 with TRBJ2-3, with 7 bases fitting TRBD1. V trimming: 4 bases; J trimming: 0 bases; junction bases outside the gene matches: 7. This CDR3 has 16 residues. The V gene's germline CDR1 is KGHSH and CDR2 LQKENI. The CDR3 region is CASSHPGQTSTDTQYF. Written as DNA, the CDR3 is TGTGCCAGCTCACATCCGGGACAGACTAGCACAGATACGCAGTATTTT.

The chain combines TRBV27 with TRBJ1-3; D is perhaps TRBD1 (5 bases). This CDR3 region has 14 residues. With 5 bases removed from V and 4 bases from J, the gap between germline ends came to 12 bases. CDR1 and CDR2 from the germline V gene are MNHEY and SMNVEV (reference sequence). DNA of the CDR3: TGTGCCAGCAGTCCCCAGGGTTCCGGAAACACCATATATTTT. This encodes CASSPQGSGNTIYF.

The J gene is TRBJ2-7, the V gene TRBV7-2; 10 nucleotides line up with TRBD1. Germline lookup yields CDR1 SGHTA and CDR2 FQGNSA. V lost 7 bases to trimming and J lost 1 base; unmatched junction nucleotides: 4. The CDR3 sequence is 14 residues long. The CDR3 sequence: CASTGQGGSYEQYF. CDR3 nucleotide sequence: TGTGCCAGCACCGGACAGGGGGGATCCTACGAGCAGTACTTC.

The genes are TRBV6-1 and TRBJ2-1, with D tentatively TRBD2 (6 bases). There are 12 residues in the CDR3. Germline V CDR1 and CDR2: MNHNS, SASEGT. The V end lost 5 bases, the J end lost 12 bases, and 14 bases lay between the germline ends. The CDR3 protein is CASSMEGSGQFF. DNA of the CDR3: TGTGCCAGCAGTATGGAGGGTAGCGGGCAGTTCTTC.

The chain employs TRBV9 and TRBJ2-2, with D unresolved. Germline lookup yields CDR1 SGDLS and CDR2 YYNGEE. This CDR3 is built from 15 residues. V was cut by 0 bases and J by 2 bases, with 8 bases left in between. In DNA form, the CDR3 reads TGTGCCAGCAGCGTAGGGCTTAGAAACACCGGGGAGCTGTTTTTT. It codes for CASSVGLRNTGELFF.

The V and J genes are TRBV5-4 and TRBJ1-2; tentative D call: TRBD1 (5 bases). CDR1 is SGHNT and CDR2 is YYREEE in the germline V gene (reference sequence). The CDR3 covers 17 residues. The V gene lost 0 bases and the J gene lost 7 bases, with 22 bases spanning the gap. As DNA, the CDR3 is TGTGCCAGCAGCTTGGCTTGGGGCGCGCCTTCGTCTGTTGGCTACACCTTC. It yields the protein CASSLAWGAPSSVGYTF.

The chain recombines TRBV6-4 with TRBJ2-6; the D is unclear. Deletions cut 0 bases from V and 0 bases from J, with 9 bases between. Germline V CDR1 and CDR2: MRHNA, SNTAGT. CDR3 size: 17 residues. CDR3 DNA sequence: TGTGCCAGCAGTGACTCTGCAGGCTTCTCTGGGGCCAACGTCCTGACTTTC. Its protein product is CASSDSAGFSGANVLTF.

The V and J genes are TRBV19 and TRBJ2-7; the D gene could be TRBD1 or TRBD2 (5 bases each). Trimming stripped 6 bases from V and 2 bases from J, with 14 bases between. The CDR3 loop spans 14 amino acids. Germline V CDR1 and CDR2: LNHDA, SQIVND (reference sequence). CDR3 residues: CASRPRDGTYEQYF. The DNA of the CDR3 is TGTGCCAGTAGGCCCCGGGACGGAACCTACGAGCAGTACTTC.

J is TRBJ2-3 and V is TRBV14; D is unclear. The V and J ends lost 4 bases and 2 bases respectively, with 7 bases between them. Germline values: CDR1 SGHDN, CDR2 FVKESK. The CDR3 is made up of 13 amino acids. CDR3 bases: TGTGCCAGCAGCCGGCTTTCCACAGATACGCAGTATTTT. Its translation: CASSRLSTDTQYF.

About this clone: Other DNA sequences in this specimen translate into the identical CDR3. This chain links TRBV28 with TRBJ2-6; D not certain. From germline, CDR1 is MDHEN and CDR2 SYDVKM. V shed 7 bases and J shed 2 bases, with 3 bases lying between them. This CDR3 is built from 12 residues. CDR3 in DNA: TGTGCCAGCACCCCTGGGGCCAACGTCCTGACTTTC. Encoded protein: CASTPGANVLTF.

The chain couples TRBV7-2 to TRBJ2-1, with TRBD2 identical over 14 bases. The CDR3 has 14 amino acids. The J segment lost 12 bases and the V segment lost 3 bases, leaving 4 bases of the junction unmatched. Looked up from germline, CDR1 is SGHTA and CDR2 is FQGNSA. The CDR3 nucleotides read TGTGCCAGCAGCTTGACTAGCGGGAGGGCTTGGCAGTTCTTC. Translation gives CASSLTSGRAWQFF.